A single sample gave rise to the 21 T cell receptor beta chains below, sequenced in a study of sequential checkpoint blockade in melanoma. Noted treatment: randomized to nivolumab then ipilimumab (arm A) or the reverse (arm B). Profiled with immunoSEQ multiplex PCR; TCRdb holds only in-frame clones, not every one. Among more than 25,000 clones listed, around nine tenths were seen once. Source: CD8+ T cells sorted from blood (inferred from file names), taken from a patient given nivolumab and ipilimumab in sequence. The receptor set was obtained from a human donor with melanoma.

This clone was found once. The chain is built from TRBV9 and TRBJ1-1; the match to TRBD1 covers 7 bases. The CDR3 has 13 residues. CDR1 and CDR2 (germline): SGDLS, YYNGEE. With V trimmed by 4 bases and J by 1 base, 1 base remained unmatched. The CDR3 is CASSPGGNTEAFF. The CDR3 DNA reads TGTGCCAGCAGCCCAGGGGGGAACACTGAAGCTTTCTTT.

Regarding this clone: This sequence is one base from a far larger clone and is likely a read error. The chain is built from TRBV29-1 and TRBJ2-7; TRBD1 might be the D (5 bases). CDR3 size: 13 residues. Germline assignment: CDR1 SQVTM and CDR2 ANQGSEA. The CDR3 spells CSVEGGSSSEQYF. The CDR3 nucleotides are TGCAGCGTTGAAGGGGGCAGTTCCTCCGAGCAGTACTTC.

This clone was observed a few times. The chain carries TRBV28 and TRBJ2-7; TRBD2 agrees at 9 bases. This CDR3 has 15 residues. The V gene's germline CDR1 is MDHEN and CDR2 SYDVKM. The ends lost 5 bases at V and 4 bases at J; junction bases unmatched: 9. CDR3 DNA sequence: TGTGCCAGCAGTCCTTTGGCGGGAGGGCGGTACGAGCAGTACTTC. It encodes CASSPLAGGRYEQYF.

The chain's CDR3 is CARPTCWAGDRVTEAFF. CDR3 DNA sequence: TGTGCCAGACCTACTTGTTGGGCGGGAGATCGGGTCACTGAAGCTTTCTTT. The chain joins TRBV19 to TRBJ1-1; the D is unclear. The germline V gene has CDR1 LNHDA and CDR2 SQIVND (reference sequence). The CDR3 totals 17 residues. Deletions cut 9 bases from V and 4 bases from J, with 27 bases between.

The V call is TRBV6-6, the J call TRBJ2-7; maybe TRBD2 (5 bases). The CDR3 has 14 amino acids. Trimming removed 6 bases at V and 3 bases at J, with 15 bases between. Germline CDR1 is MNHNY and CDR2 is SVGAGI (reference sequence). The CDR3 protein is CASSPRVPLYEQYV. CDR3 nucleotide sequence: TGTGCCAGCAGCCCGCGGGTCCCTCTCTACGAGCAGTACGTC.

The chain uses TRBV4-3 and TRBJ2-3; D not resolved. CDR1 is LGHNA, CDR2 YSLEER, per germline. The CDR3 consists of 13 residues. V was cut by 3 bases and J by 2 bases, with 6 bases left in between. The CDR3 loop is CASSQSATDTQYF. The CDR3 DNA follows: TGCGCCAGCAGCCAGAGCGCCACAGATACGCAGTATTTT.

The CDR3 here is CASSAGTGQVYGYTF. Here the CDR3 DNA reads TGTGCCAGCAGCGCCGGGACAGGGCAGGTCTATGGCTACACCTTC. The rearrangement links TRBV9 to TRBJ1-2; 9 nucleotides match TRBD1. Trimming removed 3 bases from V and 4 bases from J; junction bases left unmatched: 7. The CDR3 has 15 amino acids. Per the germline V gene, CDR1 is SGDLS and CDR2 is YYNGEE.

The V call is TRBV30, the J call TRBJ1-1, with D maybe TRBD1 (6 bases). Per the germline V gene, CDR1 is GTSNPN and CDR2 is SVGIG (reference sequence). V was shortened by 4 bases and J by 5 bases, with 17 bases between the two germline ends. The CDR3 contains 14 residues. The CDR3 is CAWKIQGFRTEAFF. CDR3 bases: TGTGCCTGGAAAATTCAGGGGTTTAGAACTGAAGCTTTCTTT.

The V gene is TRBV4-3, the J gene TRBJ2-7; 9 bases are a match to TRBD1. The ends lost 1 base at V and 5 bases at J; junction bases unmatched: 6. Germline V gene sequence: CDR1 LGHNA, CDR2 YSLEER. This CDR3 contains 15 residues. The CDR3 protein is CASSQAYRGHDEQYF. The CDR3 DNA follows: TGCGCCAGCAGCCAAGCTTACAGGGGGCATGACGAGCAGTACTTC.

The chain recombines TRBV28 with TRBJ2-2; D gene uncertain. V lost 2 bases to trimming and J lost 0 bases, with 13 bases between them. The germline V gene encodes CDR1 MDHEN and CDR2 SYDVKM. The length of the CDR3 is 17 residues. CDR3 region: CASSLVIEATNTGELFF. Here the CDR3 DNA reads TGTGCCAGCAGTTTAGTGATCGAGGCTACGAACACCGGGGAGCTGTTTTTT.

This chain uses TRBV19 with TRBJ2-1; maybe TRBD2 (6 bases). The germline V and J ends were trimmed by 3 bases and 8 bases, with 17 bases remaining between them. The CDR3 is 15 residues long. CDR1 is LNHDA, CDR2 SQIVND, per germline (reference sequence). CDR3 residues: CASSIETRSGDEQFF. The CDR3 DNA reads TGTGCCAGTAGTATTGAGACTAGGTCGGGCGATGAGCAGTTCTTC.

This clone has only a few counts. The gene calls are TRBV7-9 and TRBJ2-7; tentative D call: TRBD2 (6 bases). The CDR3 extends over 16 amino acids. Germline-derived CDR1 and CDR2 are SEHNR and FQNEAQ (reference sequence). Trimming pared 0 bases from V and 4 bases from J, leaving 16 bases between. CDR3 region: CASSLAGGGVRYEQYF. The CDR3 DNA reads TGTGCCAGCAGCTTAGCGGGCGGAGGGGTTAGGTACGAGCAGTACTTC.

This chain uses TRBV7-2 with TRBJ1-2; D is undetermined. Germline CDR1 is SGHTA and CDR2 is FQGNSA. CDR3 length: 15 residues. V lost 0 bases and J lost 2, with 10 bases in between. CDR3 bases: TGTGCCAGCAGCTTAGCGATCGCACTAAACTATGGCTACACCTTC. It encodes CASSLAIALNYGYTF.

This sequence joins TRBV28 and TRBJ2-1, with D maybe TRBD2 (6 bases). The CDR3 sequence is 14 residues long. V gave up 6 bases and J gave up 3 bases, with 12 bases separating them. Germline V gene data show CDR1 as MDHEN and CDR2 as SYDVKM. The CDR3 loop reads CASRSGLLYNEQFF. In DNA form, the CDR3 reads TGTGCCAGCAGGTCCGGACTACTCTACAATGAGCAGTTCTTC.

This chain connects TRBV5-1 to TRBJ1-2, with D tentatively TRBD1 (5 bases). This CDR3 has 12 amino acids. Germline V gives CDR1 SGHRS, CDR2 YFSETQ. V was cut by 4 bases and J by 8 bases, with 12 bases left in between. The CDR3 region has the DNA TGCGCCAGCAGCCTCGGGGCGGGGGGCTACACCTTC. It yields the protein CASSLGAGGYTF.

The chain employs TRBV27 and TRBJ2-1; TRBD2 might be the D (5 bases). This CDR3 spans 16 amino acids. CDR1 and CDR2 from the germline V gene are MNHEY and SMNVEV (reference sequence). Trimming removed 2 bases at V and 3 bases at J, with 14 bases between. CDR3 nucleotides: TGTGCCAGCAGTTTAGAAAGCGGTACCTACTACAATGAGCAGTTCTTC. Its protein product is CASSLESGTYYNEQFF.

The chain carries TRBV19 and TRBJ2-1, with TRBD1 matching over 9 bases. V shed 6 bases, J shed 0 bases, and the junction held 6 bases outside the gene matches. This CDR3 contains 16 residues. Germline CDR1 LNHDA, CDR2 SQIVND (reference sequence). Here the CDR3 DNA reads TGTGCCAGTAGGGTGACAGGGGGACTCTCCTACAATGAGCAGTTCTTC. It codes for CASRVTGGLSYNEQFF.

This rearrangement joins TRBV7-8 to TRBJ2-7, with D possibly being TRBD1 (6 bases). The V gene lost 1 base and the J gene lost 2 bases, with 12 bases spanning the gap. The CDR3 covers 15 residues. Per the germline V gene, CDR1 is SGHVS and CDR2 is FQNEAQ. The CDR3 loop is CASSLGVEGAYEQYF. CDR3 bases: TGTGCCAGCAGCTTAGGCGTAGAGGGGGCCTACGAGCAGTACTTC.

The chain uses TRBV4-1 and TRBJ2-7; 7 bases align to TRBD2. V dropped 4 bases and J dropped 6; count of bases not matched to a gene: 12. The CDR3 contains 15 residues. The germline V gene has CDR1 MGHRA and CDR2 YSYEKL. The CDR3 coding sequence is TGCGCCAGCAGCCCAAGATCAGGGAGGGTAATCGAGCAGTACTTC. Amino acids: CASSPRSGRVIEQYF.

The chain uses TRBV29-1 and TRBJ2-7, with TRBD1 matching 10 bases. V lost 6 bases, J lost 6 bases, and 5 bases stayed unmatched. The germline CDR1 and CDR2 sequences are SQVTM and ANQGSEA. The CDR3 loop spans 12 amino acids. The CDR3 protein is CSVRGTGAEQYF. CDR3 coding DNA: TGCAGCGTACGAGGGACAGGGGCCGAGCAGTACTTC.

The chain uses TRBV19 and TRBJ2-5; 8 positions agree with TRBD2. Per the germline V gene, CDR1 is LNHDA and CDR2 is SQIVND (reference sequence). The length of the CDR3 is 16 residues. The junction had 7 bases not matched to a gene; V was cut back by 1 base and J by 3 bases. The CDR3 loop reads CASSIGLAGTEETQYF. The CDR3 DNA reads TGTGCCAGTAGTATAGGGCTAGCGGGTACTGAAGAGACCCAGTACTTC.